Listed below are T cell receptor beta chains from one sample, sequenced in a study of control samples from healthy donors and cancer patients. Profiled with immunoSEQ multiplex PCR; TCRdb holds only in-frame clones, not every one. Here the sample spans under 200,000 clones, approximately 86% being singletons. The sample comprised blood. The receptors come from a woman aged 25-40 years in good health. Each CDR3 is given with its conserved first and last residue. Each record gives: D gene, J gene, V gene, clone size, CDR3 DNA, CDR3 protein. A D gene is named only where the DNA matches it firmly. Only part of the rows carry a size: once, few, many, or a class if the clone is expanded.

TRBD1 TRBJ1-3 TRBV18 - TGTGCCAGCTCACCAAACAGGGGGCTTGGAAACACCATATATTTT CASSPNRGLGNTIYF
- TRBJ2-7 TRBV12-2 - TGTGCAAGTCGCTTATATGGACAGTTCTACGAGCAGTACTTC CASRLYGQFYEQYF
- TRBJ2-5 TRBV30 - TGTGCCTGGAGTGTAAGGCAGCAAGAGACCCAGTACTTC CAWSVRQQETQYF
- TRBJ1-2 TRBV18 - TGTGCCAGCTCACCACGGTCCGTGGAAAACTATGGCTACACCTTC CASSPRSVENYGYTF
- TRBJ2-3 TRBV29-1 - TGCAGCGTTGCAGGGGCGCCTAGCACAGATACGCAGTATTTT CSVAGAPSTDTQYF
- TRBJ1-1 TRBV4-1 - TGCGCCAGCAGCCAGACCCCAGGGAACACTGAAGCTTTCTTT CASSQTPGNTEAFF
- TRBJ1-1 TRBV19 - TGTGCCAGTAGTATTGGGAACACTGAAGCTTTCTTT CASSIGNTEAFF
- TRBJ2-1 TRBV7-9 - TGTGCCAGCAGCTTCACGAACAATGAGCAGTTCTTC CASSFTNNEQFF
TRBD1 TRBJ1-3 TRBV3-1/TRBV3-2 - TGTGCCAGCAGCCGGGCCGGGACAGGGTTTGGGAAGGGGAACACCATATATTTT CASSRAGTGFGKGNTIYF
- TRBJ1-5 TRBV21-1 - TGTGCCAGCCGCCGATCGCCAGGCGATCAGCCCCAGCATTTT CASRRSPGDQPQHF
TRBD1 TRBJ2-1 TRBV6-6 - TGTGCCAGCAGCACCTGGGGACAGGGGGACAATGAGCAGTTCTTC CASSTWGQGDNEQFF
- TRBJ2-5 TRBV20-1 - TGCAGTGCTAGTACGAAAGAGACCCAGTACTTC CSASTKETQYF
TRBD2 TRBJ2-2 TRBV11-2 - TGTGCCAGCAGCTTAGAACCGGGAGGGCCAGTAACCGGGGAGCTGTTTTTT CASSLEPGGPVTGELFF
TRBD1 TRBJ1-2 TRBV7-9 - TGTGCCAGCAGCCGACAGGGAGGGGGCTATGGCTACACCTTC CASSRQGGGYGYTF
TRBD1 TRBJ1-4 TRBV5-5 - TGTGCCAGCAGCTCACCGGGACAGGGGTCCGAAAAACTGTTTTTT CASSSPGQGSEKLFF
TRBD2 TRBJ2-1 TRBV10-3 - TGTGCCATCAGCGCCCGGACTAGCGGGCTCAATGAGCAGTTCTTC CAISARTSGLNEQFF
TRBD1 TRBJ1-2 TRBV29-1 - TGCAGCGTTCCACAGGGGGTAGGGGGCTACACCTTC CSVPQGVGGYTF
- TRBJ1-5 TRBV7-8 - TGTGCCAGCAGCTTATTGGGTGGGGAAATGGGCAATCAGCCCCAGCATTTT CASSLLGGEMGNQPQHF
- TRBJ1-5 TRBV4-1 - TGCGCCAGCAGCCAAGGGGGACCTCAGCCCCAGCATTTT CASSQGGPQPQHF
- TRBJ2-1 TRBV6-5 - TGTGCCAGCAGCCGGACTTGGAGCTCCTACAATGAGCAGTTCTTC CASSRTWSSYNEQFF
- TRBJ2-7 TRBV28 - TGTGCCAGCAGTCTCCAGGCAGTGCAGTACTTC CASSLQAVQYF
TRBD2 TRBJ2-3 TRBV15 - TGTGCCACCAGCTCCAGCCGGACTAGCTGGGGCACAGATACGCAGTATTTT CATSSSRTSWGTDTQYF
TRBD1 TRBJ1-5 TRBV19 - TGTGCCAGTAGTACCTACCGACAGGGTAATCAGCCCCAGCATTTT CASSTYRQGNQPQHF
- TRBJ1-2 TRBV27 - TGTGCCAGCAGTTTCACGACAGGAGACTATGGCTACACCTTC CASSFTTGDYGYTF
TRBD1 TRBJ1-5 TRBV5-6 - TGTGCCAGCAGCTCGTCCCGGGACAGGGGCAATCAGCCCCAGCATTTT CASSSSRDRGNQPQHF
- TRBJ2-1 TRBV7-2 - TGTGCCAGCACCCAAAGGCGCGAGACCTACAATGAGCAGTTCTTC CASTQRRETYNEQFF
- TRBJ2-3 TRBV5-8 - TGTGCCAGCAGCTTCGGGGTTACAAGCACAGATACGCAGTATTTT CASSFGVTSTDTQYF
- TRBJ2-1 TRBV7-8 - TGTGCCAGCAGCTGGGGGTGGCTCCCCAATGAGCAGTTCTTC CASSWGWLPNEQFF
- TRBJ2-7 TRBV7-9 - TGTGCCAGCAGCCCCCGGGACAGCTGGGGGGTGGGTCTTGAGCAGTACTTC CASSPRDSWGVGLEQYF
TRBD2 TRBJ2-7 TRBV6-1 - TGTGCCAGCAGTGAAATGTCGGGGGGGAGTACCTACGAGCAGTACTTC CASSEMSGGSTYEQYF
TRBD2 TRBJ2-1 TRBV7-2 - TGTGCCAGCAGCTCTCTAGCGGGAGAGTATGAGCAGTTCTTC CASSSLAGEYEQFF
- TRBJ2-1 TRBV5-4 once TGTGCCAGCAGCTTGGGACAGGAGGTTGAGCAGTTCTTC CASSLGQEVEQFF
TRBD1 TRBJ2-7 TRBV5-5 - TGTGCCAGCAGCTTAATCCCGGGACAGGGGAGGAACGAGCAGTACTTC CASSLIPGQGRNEQYF
TRBD1 TRBJ1-2 TRBV27 - TGTGCCAGCAGTTTCGAACCTCTCAGGGGGCGCGAGTACTATGGCTACACCTTC CASSFEPLRGREYYGYTF
TRBD2 TRBJ2-3 TRBV6-5 many TGTGCCAGCAGGGACGGGGGAGGGGAGTATTTT CASRDGGGEYF
- TRBJ2-5 TRBV10-2 few TGCGCCAGCAGTGAGTCGGGCCCGGAGACCCAGTACTTC CASSESGPETQYF
TRBD1 TRBJ2-7 TRBV28 - TGTGCCAGCAGTCCTCGGGACAGAGACTACGAGCAGTACTTC CASSPRDRDYEQYF
- TRBJ1-4 TRBV12-3/TRBV12-4 - TGTGCCAGTACGGTGGGGGGTAATGAAAAACTGTTTTTT CASTVGGNEKLFF
TRBD1 TRBJ1-1 TRBV6-5 - TGTGCCAGCGGGGGGGACAGGGTTAACACTGAAGCTTTCTTT CASGGDRVNTEAFF
TRBD1 TRBJ1-2 TRBV6-5 - TGTGCCATTTCGGACAGGCGATCCTATGGCTACACCTTC CAISDRRSYGYTF
- TRBJ2-2 TRBV5-6 once TGTGCCAGCAGCTTGGGGACTACAACCGGGGAGCTGTTTTTT CASSLGTTTGELFF
TRBD2 TRBJ2-1 TRBV3-1/TRBV3-2 - TGTGCCAGCAGCAACCCGGGACTAGCGGGGGCCTACAATGAGCAGTTCTTC CASSNPGLAGAYNEQFF
TRBD1 TRBJ2-5 TRBV3-1/TRBV3-2 once TGTGCCAGCAGCCACCAGATCGGGACAGGGCGGCAGACCCAGTACTTC CASSHQIGTGRQTQYF
- TRBJ1-4 TRBV10-2 - TGCGCCAGCAGCCCAGAGGGGGGGAGCGTTGATAATGAAAAACTGTTTTTT CASSPEGGSVDNEKLFF
- TRBJ1-6 TRBV7-9 - TGTGCCAGCAGCTTTTCGGGAGATAATTCACCCCTCCACTTT CASSFSGDNSPLHF
TRBD2 TRBJ2-1 TRBV29-1 - TGCAGCGTTGGCATAGCGGGAGGTGTTCAGGGTGGTAATGAGCAGTTCTTC CSVGIAGGVQGGNEQFF
- TRBJ2-6 TRBV24-1 - TGTGCCACCAGCCCGGCAGGGATAGGGGCCAACGTCCTGACTTTC CATSPAGIGANVLTF
TRBD1 TRBJ2-1 TRBV6-5 - TGTGCCAGCAGTTCCACGGGACAGGGAATCAATGAGCAGTTCTTC CASSSTGQGINEQFF
- TRBJ2-7 TRBV7-9 - TGTGCCAGCAGCTTAGACCGGGGCTACGAGCAGTACTTC CASSLDRGYEQYF
TRBD2 TRBJ2-5 TRBV11-2 - TGTGCCAGCAGCTTAGGGAAGGCTAGCGGGAGGGTGGGAGAGACCCAGTACTTC CASSLGKASGRVGETQYF
- TRBJ2-7 TRBV19 - TGTGCCAGTAGTTTCGCCGGGTCCCCCTACGAGCAGTACTTC CASSFAGSPYEQYF
TRBD1 TRBJ2-5 TRBV5-1 - TGCGCCAGCAGCCCGGGACAGGGCCCTCAAGAGACCCAGTACTTC CASSPGQGPQETQYF
- TRBJ2-3 TRBV6-1 - TGTGCCAGCAGTGAAAGGGCCGGCACAGATACGCAGTATTTT CASSERAGTDTQYF
TRBD1 TRBJ1-2 TRBV19 - TGTGCCAGTAGTGGCTACAGGGGAAACTATGGCTACACCTTC CASSGYRGNYGYTF
TRBD1 TRBJ2-4 TRBV19 - TGTGCCAGTAGTCCGCGGAGGGACAGGGGGCGAGCCAAAAACATTCAGTACTTC CASSPRRDRGRAKNIQYF
TRBD1 TRBJ1-3 TRBV5-1 - TGCGCCAGCAGCTTTACAGGGGGCAGCTCTGGAAACACCATATATTTT CASSFTGGSSGNTIYF
- TRBJ1-1 TRBV25-1 - TGTGCCAGCAGTCTGGGTTTTAATGCTTTCTTT CASSLGFNAFF
- TRBJ1-1 TRBV4-1 - TGCGCCAGCAGCTCAGGGATCAGAATGAACACTGAAGCTTTCTTT CASSSGIRMNTEAFF
- TRBJ1-4 TRBV19 - TGTGCCACCAACGGCGAATACGGGGGACCCCGCATAAGCGAAAAACTGTTTTTT CATNGEYGGPRISEKLFF
- TRBJ2-7 TRBV7-9 - TGTGCCAGCAGCTTAGTGAACGAGCAGTACTTC CASSLVNEQYF